What follows are 4 T cell receptor beta chains derived from one specimen sequenced in a study of cytomegalovirus exposure and HLA in healthy donors. Using immunoSEQ multiplex PCR, the repertoire was profiled, and TCRdb retains in-frame clones only, with some absent. The sample lists 250,000 to 400,000 clones; around 90% were seen once. The sample taken for sequencing was PBMCs. Receptors originate from a man younger than 40 in good health and CMV-seronegative.

The rearrangement uses TRBV25-1 and TRBJ2-4; 9 positions agree with TRBD1. J lost 2 bases, V lost 0 bases, and 2 bases had no gene match. Germline V lookup: CDR1 MGHDK, CDR2 SYGVNS. The CDR3 has 16 amino acids. The CDR3 coding sequence is TGTGCCAGCAGTGAATACGGGACAGGGCCCAAAAACATTCAGTACTTC. It codes for CASSEYGTGPKNIQYF. Full variable domain (outside the CDR3, taken from reference TRBV25-1 and TRBJ2-4): EADIYQTPRYLVIGTGKKITLECSQTMGHDKMYWYQQDPGMELHLIHYSYGVNSTEKGDLSSESTVSRIRTEHFPLTLESARPSHTSQYLCASSEYGTGPKNIQYFGAGTRLSVL.

This chain joins TRBV6-1 and TRBJ2-7, with TRBD1 as a possible D gene (7 bases). The germline gives CDR1 MNHNS, CDR2 SASEGT. The length of the CDR3 is 18 residues. V shed 4 bases and J shed 2 bases, with 24 bases lying between them. The CDR3 sequence: CASSGRGSTGRITYEQYF. CDR3 coding DNA: TGTGCCAGCAGTGGCCGAGGGTCGACAGGGAGGATTACCTACGAGCAGTACTTC.

The chain couples TRBV18 to TRBJ1-1, with TRBD1 identical over 9 bases. This CDR3 region has 15 residues. CDR1 and CDR2 (germline): KGHSH, LQKENI. The V segment lost 4 bases and the J segment 5 bases; nucleotides outside the gene matches: 8. The CDR3 nucleotides are TGTGCCAGCTCACGAAACCGGGACAGGGAGACTGAAGCTTTCTTT. It yields the protein CASSRNRDRETEAFF. The full variable domain, completed using reference TRBV18 and TRBJ1-1, is NAGVMQNPRHLVRRRGQEARLRCSPMKGHSHVYWYRQLPEEGLKFMVYLQKENIIDESGMPKERFSAEFPKEGPSILRIQQVVRGDSAAYFCASSRNRDRETEAFFGQGTRLTVV.

The genes are TRBV7-5 and TRBJ2-1; TRBD1, the table's D call, lacks a check against the DNA. TRBV7-5 is recorded as a pseudogene. The length of the CDR3 is 14 residues. The CDR3 spells CARSSYRVYNEQFF. The CDR3 bases are TGTGCCAGAAGCTCCTACAGGGTATACAATGAGCAGTTCTTC.